This T cell receptor beta chain was sequenced in a study of PD-1 blockade in mismatch repair-deficient tumors. TCRdb's table, derived via immunoSEQ multiplex PCR, lists solely in-frame clones and lacks some. The data contain about 51,000 clones, approximately 80% of them singletons. Per the germline V gene, CDR1 is LGHNA and CDR2 is YNFKEQ. The CDR3 sequence is 13 residues long. Trimming shortened V by 5 bases and J by 3 bases, and 10 bases separated the two germline ends. The sample was peripheral blood, taken 4 weeks after starting pembrolizumab. The chain has TRBV4-2 and TRBJ1-1; D is perhaps TRBD1 (5 bases). This sequence was found in an adult with mismatch repair-deficient cancer. The CDR3 reads CASSLGAYTEAFF. CDR3 sequence (DNA): TGTGCCAGCAGCTTAGGGGCGTACACTGAAGCTTTCTTT.